This T cell receptor beta chain was recorded in a study of T cell repertoires in aging, cancer and after chemotherapy. The wider study: Six age groups, ranging from 30 or younger to 70 or older, included the donors. Study outcomes and limitations: Age-matched healthy donors had significantly more diverse, less clonal blood TCR repertoires than untreated cancer patients. No conclusions about immunological memory after chemotherapy can be drawn from the repertoire data. In cancer patients, declining TCR diversity with age involved lost richness and lost evenness.

TCR beta rearrangements were amplified from peripheral blood genomic DNA. A mixed TRB-A/B primer pool amplified rearranged TRB by multiplex touch-down PCR. TCRdb ran MiXCR on the multiplex PCR reads and lists one entry per CDR3 protein. Counted here are approximately 3,000 distinct CDR3 sequences, about 24% occurring once; the ten biggest clones make up about an eighth. V dropped 6 bases and J dropped 0 bases, with 12 bases sitting between them. Germline CDR1 reads ENHRY; CDR2 reads SYGVKD. The CDR3 has 15 amino acids. This clonotype is medium-sized by share. What it binds is unknown. The source is a human donor with a solid tumor. V usage is TRBV10-3 and J usage is TRBJ1-5, with D possibly TRBD1 on 5 matching bases. Sequencing was carried out using blood. The CDR3 protein is CAIRPSGSSNQPQHF. DNA of the CDR3: TGTGCCATCAGGCCCTCAGGGAGTAGCAATCAGCCCCAGCATTTT.